This T cell receptor beta chain was identified in a study of CD8 T cells in Susac syndrome (dated by TCRdb to the late 2010s). About the full investigation: Repertoire sequencing was used to test whether CD8+ T cell activation and differentiation in Susac syndrome was antigen driven.

RNA was extracted with the RNeasy kit and about 0.5 to 1 ug was reverse transcribed using random hexamers. The immunoSEQ multiplex PCR assay, which covers 54 Vbeta and 13 Jbeta segments, was used to amplify TCR beta CDR3 regions. PCR amplification bias was corrected using a synthetic template baseline for primer optimization and computational correction. Turning to the authors' computational methods: Only productive sequences were kept, with reads annotated to V, D and J genes according to IMGT and analyzed in immunoSEQ Analyzer. To calculate clonality, Shannon entropy was normalized by log2 of the number of productive unique sequences and then subtracted from one. Public and private clones were assessed among the 100 most prevalent clones of each patient and control. Susac-specific clones were defined as absent from healthy and MS cohorts, around 970 published viral clones and other ImmuneACCESS disease sequences. Starting from the raw public reads, TCRdb applied fastp trimming at Q25, assembled clones with MiXCR and retained in-frame beta chains. Each CDR3 protein appears once, grouped with its most common genes and DNA. The V and J calls come from TCRdb's annotation, not from the publication. The sample table contains around 130,000 distinct CDR3 sequences; only one count was recorded for roughly 96% of them. Around 0.12% of the sample is held by the ten biggest clonotypes.

High-throughput TCR beta sequencing profiled peripheral blood CD8+ and CD4+ T cells from healthy donors, Susac syndrome patients and multiple sclerosis patients. Healthy donors were included as age- and sex-matched controls. Bulk CD8+ and CD4+ T cells were purified magnetically by negative isolation, whereas CD8+ TEMRA cells were enriched by FACS. Blood was collected in EDTA tubes and processed within 24 hours, with PBMCs isolated through density gradient centrifugation. PBMCs intended for TCR sequencing were frozen in liquid nitrogen and were later thawed in a 37 degrees C water bath. Purity of sorted or isolated CD4+, CD8+ and CD8+ TEMRA cells was at least 90%. Ends trimmed: V by 0 bases, J by 10 bases; bases unmatched to a gene: 14. Including cysteine and phenylalanine, the CDR3 has 17 amino acids. Solely the CDR3 DNA is kept, with 51 bases framed from the first base. For CDR1 and CDR2, the germline V gene (reference sequence) lists LNHNV and YYDKDF.

The full study reports these points: The number of individuals in the TCR sequencing and HLA analysis was recognized as being relatively small.

For this clonotype: The specificity of this receptor is unknown. Qualities for individual bases were not recorded, and no much larger clone is one base off.

The TCR comes from a human donor in good health. Sequenced sample: CD4+ T cells from PBMCs. The chain links TRBV15 with TRBJ2-5, with TRBD1 identical over 10 junction bases. The CDR3: CATSRDSVRGQGSNQYF. At the DNA level, the sequence is TGTGCCACCAGCAGAGATAGCGTGCGGGGACAGGGGTCGAACCAGTACTTC.